This T cell receptor (beta chain) was sequenced for a study of early T cells in non-severe SARS-CoV-2 infection. This CDR3 spans 12 amino acids. Germline values: CDR1 SNHLY, CDR2 FYNNEI. The V and J ends lost 8 bases and 6 bases respectively, with 14 bases between them. This clonotype was recorded at least ten times. Each CDR3 protein is one row after TCRdb ran MiXCR on the 5' RACE reads. The profile shows some 30,000 distinct CDR3 sequences, roughly 4.3% of them singletons. What was sequenced was whole blood. The origin of this receptor is an adult who was a healthcare worker with PCR-confirmed SARS-CoV-2 infection or an uninfected control (not recorded which). J is TRBJ2-7 and V is TRBV2; a weak D match, TRBD1 (5 bases). The CDR3 region has the DNA TGTGCCAGCGCGGTAACAGGCGGCGAGCAGTACTTC. Amino acids: CASAVTGGEQYF.